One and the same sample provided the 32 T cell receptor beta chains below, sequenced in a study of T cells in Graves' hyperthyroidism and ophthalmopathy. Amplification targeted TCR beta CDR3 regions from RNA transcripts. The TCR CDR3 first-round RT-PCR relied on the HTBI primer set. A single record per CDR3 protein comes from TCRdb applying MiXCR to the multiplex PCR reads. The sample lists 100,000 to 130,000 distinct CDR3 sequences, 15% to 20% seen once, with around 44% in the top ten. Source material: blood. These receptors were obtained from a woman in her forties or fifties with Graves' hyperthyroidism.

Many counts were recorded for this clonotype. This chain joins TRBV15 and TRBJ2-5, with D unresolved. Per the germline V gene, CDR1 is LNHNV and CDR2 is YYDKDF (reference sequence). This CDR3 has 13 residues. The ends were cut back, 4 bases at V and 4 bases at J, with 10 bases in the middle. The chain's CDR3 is CATSTEGVETQYF. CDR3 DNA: TGTGCCACCAGCACGGAAGGTGTAGAGACCCAGTACTTC.

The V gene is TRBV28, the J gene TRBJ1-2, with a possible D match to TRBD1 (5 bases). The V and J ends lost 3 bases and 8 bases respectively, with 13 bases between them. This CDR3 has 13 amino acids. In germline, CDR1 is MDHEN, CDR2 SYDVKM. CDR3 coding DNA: TGTGCCAGCAGTTTTGAGGGGCGTGAAGGCTACACCTTC. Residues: CASSFEGREGYTF.

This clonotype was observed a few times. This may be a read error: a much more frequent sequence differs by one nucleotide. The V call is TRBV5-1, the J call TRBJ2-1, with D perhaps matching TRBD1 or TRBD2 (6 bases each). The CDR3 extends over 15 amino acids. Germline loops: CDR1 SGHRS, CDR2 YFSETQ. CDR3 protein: CASSLRGEWHNGQFF. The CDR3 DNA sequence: TGCGCCAGCAGCTTGAGGGGGGAATGGCACAATGGGCAGTTCTTC.

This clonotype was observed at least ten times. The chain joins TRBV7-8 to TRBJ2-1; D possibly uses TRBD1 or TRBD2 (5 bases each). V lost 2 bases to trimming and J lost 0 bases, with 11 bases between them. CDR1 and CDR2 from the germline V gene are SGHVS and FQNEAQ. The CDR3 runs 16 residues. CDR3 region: CASSLRDESSYNEQFF. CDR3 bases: TGTGCCAGCAGCTTAAGGGACGAGAGCTCCTACAATGAGCAGTTCTTC. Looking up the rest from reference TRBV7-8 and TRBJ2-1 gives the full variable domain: GAGVSQSPRYKVAKRGQDVALRCDPISGHVSLFWYQQALGQGPEFLTYFQNEAQLDKSGLPSDRFFAERPEGSVSTLKIQRTQQEDSAVYLCASSLRDESSYNEQFFGPGTRLTVL.

CDR3 bases: TGCAGTGCCGACCTGACAGGGGGATACACTGAAGCTTTCTTT. The encoded protein is CSADLTGGYTEAFF. The V call is TRBV20-1, the J call TRBJ1-1; 9 bases align to TRBD1. The length of the CDR3 is 14 residues. The trim removed 6 bases at V and 3 bases at J, leaving 8 bases unmatched. Germline lookup yields CDR1 DFQATT and CDR2 SNEGSKA (reference sequence).

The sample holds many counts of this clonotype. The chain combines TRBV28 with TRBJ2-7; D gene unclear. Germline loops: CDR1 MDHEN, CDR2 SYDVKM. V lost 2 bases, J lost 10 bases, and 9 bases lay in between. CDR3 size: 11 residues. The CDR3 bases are TGTGCCAGCAGTTTAAAGGCGGCACAGTACTTC. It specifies CASSLKAAQYF. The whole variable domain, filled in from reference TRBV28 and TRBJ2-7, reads DVKVTQSSRYLVKRTGEKVFLECVQDMDHENMFWYRQDPGLGLRLIYFSYDVKMKEKGDIPEGYSVSREKKERFSLILESASTNQTSMYLCASSLKAAQYFGPGTRLTVT.

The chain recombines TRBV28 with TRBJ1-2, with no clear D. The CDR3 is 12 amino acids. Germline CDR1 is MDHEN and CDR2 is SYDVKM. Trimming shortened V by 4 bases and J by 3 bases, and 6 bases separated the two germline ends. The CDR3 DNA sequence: TGTGCCAGCAGTTCCCTGGACTATGGCTACACCTTC. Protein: CASSSLDYGYTF.

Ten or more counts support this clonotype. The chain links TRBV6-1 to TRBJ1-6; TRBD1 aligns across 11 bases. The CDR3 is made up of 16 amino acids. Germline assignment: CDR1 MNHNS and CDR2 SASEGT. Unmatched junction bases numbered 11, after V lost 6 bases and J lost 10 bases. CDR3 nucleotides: TGTGCCAGCAGCTACGGACAGGGGGCGAGAGGATCACCCCTCCACTTT. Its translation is CASSYGQGARGSPLHF.

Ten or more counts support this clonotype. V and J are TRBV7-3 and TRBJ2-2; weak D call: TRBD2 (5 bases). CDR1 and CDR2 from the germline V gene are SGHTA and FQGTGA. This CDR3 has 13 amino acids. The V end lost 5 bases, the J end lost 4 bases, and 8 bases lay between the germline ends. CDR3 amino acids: CASSLASTGELFF. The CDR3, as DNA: TGTGCCAGCAGCCTAGCTAGCACCGGGGAGCTGTTTTTT.

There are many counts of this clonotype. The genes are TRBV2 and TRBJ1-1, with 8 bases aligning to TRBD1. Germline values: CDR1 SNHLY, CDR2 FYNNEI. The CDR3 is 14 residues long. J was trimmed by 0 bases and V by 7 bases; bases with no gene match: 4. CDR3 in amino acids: CASIPQGVNTEAFF. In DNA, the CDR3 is TGTGCCAGCATTCCACAGGGGGTGAACACTGAAGCTTTCTTT.

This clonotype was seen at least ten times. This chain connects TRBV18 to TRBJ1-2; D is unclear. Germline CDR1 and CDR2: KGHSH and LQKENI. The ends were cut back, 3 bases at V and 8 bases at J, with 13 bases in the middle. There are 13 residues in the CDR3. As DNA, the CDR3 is TGTGCCAGCTCACCTGCAGTCGATCAAGGCTACACCTTC. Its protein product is CASSPAVDQGYTF.

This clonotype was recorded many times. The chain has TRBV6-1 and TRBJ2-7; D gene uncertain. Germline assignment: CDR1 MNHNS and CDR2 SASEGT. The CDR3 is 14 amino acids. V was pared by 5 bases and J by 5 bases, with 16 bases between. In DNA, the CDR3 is TGTGCCAGCAGTCAGAGCAGTTCGGTCCACGAGCAGTACTTC. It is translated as CASSQSSSVHEQYF.

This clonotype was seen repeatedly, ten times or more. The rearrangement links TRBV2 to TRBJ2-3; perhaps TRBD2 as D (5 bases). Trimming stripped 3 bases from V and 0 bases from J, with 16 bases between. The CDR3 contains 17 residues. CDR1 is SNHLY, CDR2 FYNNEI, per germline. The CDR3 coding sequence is TGTGCCAGCAGTGATGTGTCTGGCGGGCCAAGCACAGATACGCAGTATTTT. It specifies CASSDVSGGPSTDTQYF. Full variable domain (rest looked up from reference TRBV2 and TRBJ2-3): EPEVTQTPSHQVTQMGQEVILRCVPISNHLYFYWYRQILGQKVEFLVSFYNNEISEKSEIFDDQFSVERPDGSNFTLKIRSTKLEDSAMYFCASSDVSGGPSTDTQYFGPGTRLTVL.

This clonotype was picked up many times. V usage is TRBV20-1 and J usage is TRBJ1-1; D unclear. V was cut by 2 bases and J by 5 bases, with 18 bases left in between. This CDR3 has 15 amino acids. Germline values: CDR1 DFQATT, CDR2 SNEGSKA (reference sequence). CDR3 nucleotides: TGCAGTGCTAGAATATCCTGGACCTCCGGAACTGAAGCTTTCTTT. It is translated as CSARISWTSGTEAFF.

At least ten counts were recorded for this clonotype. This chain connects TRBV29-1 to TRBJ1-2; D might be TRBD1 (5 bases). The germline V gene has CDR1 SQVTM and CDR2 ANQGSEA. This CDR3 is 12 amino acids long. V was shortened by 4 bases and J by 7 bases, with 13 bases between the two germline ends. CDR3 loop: CSVASAGTGYTF. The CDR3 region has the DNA TGCAGCGTTGCATCAGCGGGGACTGGCTACACCTTC.

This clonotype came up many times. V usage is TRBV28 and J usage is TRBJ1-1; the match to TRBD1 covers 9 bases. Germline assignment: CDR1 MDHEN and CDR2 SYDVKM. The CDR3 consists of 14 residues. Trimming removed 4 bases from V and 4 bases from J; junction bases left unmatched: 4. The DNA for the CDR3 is TGTGCCAGCAGTTCGGGACAGGGAAGCACTGAAGCTTTCTTT. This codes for CASSSGQGSTEAFF.

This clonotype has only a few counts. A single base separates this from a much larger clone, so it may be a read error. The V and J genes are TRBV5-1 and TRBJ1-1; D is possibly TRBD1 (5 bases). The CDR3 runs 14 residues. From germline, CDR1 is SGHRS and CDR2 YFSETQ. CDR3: CAGSSEQGRTEAFF. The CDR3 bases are TGCGCCGGCAGCTCCGAGCAGGGTAGGACTGAAGCTTTCTTT.

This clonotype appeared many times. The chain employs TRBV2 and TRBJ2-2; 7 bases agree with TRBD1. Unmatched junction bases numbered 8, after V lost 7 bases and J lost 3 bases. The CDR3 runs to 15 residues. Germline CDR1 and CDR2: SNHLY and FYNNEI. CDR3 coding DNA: TGTGCCAGCACCCACAGGGGTCGGGACACCGGGGAGCTGTTTTTT. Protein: CASTHRGRDTGELFF.

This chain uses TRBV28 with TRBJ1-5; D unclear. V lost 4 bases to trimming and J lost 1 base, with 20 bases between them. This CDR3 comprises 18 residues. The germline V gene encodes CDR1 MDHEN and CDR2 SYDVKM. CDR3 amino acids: CASSSLRVVLGSNQPQHF. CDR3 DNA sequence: TGTGCCAGCAGTTCTTTGAGGGTGGTCCTTGGGAGCAATCAGCCCCAGCATTTT.

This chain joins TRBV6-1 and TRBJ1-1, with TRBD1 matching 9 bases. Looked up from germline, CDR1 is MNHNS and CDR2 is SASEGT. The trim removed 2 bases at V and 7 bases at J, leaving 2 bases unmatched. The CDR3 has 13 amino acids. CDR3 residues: CASSETGGNEAFF. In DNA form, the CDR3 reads TGTGCCAGCAGTGAAACAGGGGGCAATGAAGCTTTCTTT.

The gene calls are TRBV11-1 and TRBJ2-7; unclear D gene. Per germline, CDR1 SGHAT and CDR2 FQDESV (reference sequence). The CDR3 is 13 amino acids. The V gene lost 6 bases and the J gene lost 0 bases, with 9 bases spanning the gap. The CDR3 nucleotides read TGTGCCAGCAGTTTCAGGACCTCCTACGAGCAGTACTTC. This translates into CASSFRTSYEQYF.

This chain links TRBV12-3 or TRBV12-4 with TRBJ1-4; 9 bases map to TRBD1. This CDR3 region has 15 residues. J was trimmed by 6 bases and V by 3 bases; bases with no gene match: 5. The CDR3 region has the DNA TGTGCCAGCAGTTTGGGACAGGGAGTGTATGAAAAACTGTTTTTT. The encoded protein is CASSLGQGVYEKLFF.

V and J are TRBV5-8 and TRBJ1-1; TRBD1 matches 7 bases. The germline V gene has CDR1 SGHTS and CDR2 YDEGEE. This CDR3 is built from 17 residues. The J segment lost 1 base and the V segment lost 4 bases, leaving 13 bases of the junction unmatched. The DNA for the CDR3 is TGTGCCAGCAGCCGAAGGGGGAGGGGGCAAGGGAACACTGAAGCTTTCTTT. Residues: CASSRRGRGQGNTEAFF.

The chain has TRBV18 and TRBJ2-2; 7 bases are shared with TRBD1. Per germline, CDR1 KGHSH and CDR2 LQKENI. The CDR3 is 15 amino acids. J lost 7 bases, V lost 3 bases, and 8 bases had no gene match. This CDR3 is CASSPRTGEIGELFF. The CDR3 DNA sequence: TGTGCCAGCTCACCTCGGACAGGAGAAATCGGGGAGCTGTTTTTT.

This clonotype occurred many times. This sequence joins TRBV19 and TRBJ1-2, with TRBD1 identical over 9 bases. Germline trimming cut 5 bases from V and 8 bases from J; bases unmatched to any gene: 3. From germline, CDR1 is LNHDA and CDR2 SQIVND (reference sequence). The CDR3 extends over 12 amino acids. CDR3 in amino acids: CASSSGTGGYTF. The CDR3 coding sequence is TGTGCCAGTAGTTCCGGGACAGGGGGCTACACCTTC.

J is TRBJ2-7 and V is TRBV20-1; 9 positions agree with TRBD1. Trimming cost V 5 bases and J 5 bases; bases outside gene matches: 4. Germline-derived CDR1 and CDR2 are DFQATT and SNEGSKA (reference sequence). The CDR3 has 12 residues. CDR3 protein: CSAGTGLDEQYF. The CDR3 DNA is TGCAGTGCTGGGACAGGGCTCGACGAGCAGTACTTC.

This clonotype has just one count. CDR3 nucleotide sequence: TGTGCCACCTACAGTACCGGCGGCGATGAGCAGTTCTTC. It specifies CATYSTGGDEQFF. The chain carries TRBV5-4 and TRBJ2-1; D not resolved. V was shortened by 9 bases and J by 8 bases, with 18 bases between the two germline ends. In germline, CDR1 is SGHNT, CDR2 YYREEE (reference sequence). The CDR3 contains 13 residues.

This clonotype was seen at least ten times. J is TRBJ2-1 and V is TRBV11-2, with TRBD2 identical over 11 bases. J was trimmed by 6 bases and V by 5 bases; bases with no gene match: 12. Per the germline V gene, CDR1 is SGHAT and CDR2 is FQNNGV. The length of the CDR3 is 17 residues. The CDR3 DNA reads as TGTGCCAGCAGCCCCTGGTTAGCGGGAGGGTACGGCAATGAGCAGTTCTTC. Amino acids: CASSPWLAGGYGNEQFF.

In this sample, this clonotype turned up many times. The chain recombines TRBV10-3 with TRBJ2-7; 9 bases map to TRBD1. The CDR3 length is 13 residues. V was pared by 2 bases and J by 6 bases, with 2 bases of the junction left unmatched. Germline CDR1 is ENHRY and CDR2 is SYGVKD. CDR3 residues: CAISEGTGPEQYF. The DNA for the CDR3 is TGTGCCATCAGTGAGGGGACAGGGCCCGAGCAGTACTTC.

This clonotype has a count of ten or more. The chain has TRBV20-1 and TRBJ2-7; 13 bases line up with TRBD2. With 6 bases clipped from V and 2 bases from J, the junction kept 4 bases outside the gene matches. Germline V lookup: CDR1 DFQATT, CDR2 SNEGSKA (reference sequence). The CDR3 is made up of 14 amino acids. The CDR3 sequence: CSATSGRAPYEQYF. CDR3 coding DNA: TGCAGTGCAACTAGCGGGAGGGCCCCCTACGAGCAGTACTTC.

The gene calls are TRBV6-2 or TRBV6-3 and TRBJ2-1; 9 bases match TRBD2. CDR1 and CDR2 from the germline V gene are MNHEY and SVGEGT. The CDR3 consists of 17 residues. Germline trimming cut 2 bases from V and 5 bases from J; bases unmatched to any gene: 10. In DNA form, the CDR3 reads TGTGCCAGCAGTTACCTAAAGGGGCTAGCGGGAAACAATGAGCAGTTCTTC. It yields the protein CASSYLKGLAGNNEQFF.

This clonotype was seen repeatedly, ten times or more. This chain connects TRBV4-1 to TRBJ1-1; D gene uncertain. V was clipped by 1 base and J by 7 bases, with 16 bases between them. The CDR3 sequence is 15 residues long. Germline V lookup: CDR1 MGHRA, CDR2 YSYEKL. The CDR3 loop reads CASSQVEASILEAFF. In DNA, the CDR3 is TGCGCCAGCAGCCAAGTTGAGGCCTCGATTCTTGAAGCTTTCTTT.